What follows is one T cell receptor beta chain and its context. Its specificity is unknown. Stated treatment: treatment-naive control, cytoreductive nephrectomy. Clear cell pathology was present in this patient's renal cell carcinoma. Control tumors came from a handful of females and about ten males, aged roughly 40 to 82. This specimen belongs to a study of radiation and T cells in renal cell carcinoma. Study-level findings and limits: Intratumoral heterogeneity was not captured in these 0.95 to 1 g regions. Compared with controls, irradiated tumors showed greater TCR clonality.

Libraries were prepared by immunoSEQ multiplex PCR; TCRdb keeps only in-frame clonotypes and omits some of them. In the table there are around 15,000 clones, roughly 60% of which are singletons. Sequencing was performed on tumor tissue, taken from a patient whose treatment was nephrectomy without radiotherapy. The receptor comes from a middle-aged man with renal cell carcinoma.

Written as DNA, the CDR3 is TGTGCCACCCTTGTGGCGGCTAACACTGAAGCTTTCTTT. This sequence encodes CATLVAANTEAFF. V and J are TRBV2 and TRBJ1-1; D is ambiguous. V dropped 10 bases and J dropped 2 bases, with 14 bases sitting between them. CDR3 length: 13 residues. The germline CDR1 and CDR2 sequences are SNHLY and FYNNEI.